The 19 T cell receptor beta chains below were found in one sample sequenced in a study of blood T cell repertoires in COVID-19. Clones were read by immunoSEQ multiplex PCR, and TCRdb kept only the in-frame ones, dropping some. The table includes a few hundred thousand clones, around 90% detected once. Source material: PBMCs or T cells enriched from blood (not recorded which). The receptors originated from a man younger than 45 who had been exposed to COVID-19.

The chain has TRBV6-2 or TRBV6-3 and TRBJ2-3; 10 positions agree with TRBD1. The J segment lost 3 bases and the V segment lost 2 bases, leaving 2 bases of the junction unmatched. Per the germline V gene, CDR1 is MNHEY and CDR2 is SVGEGT. The CDR3 is 15 amino acids. The CDR3 is CASSYAGQGTDTQYF. CDR3 coding DNA: TGTGCCAGCAGTTACGCGGGACAGGGGACAGATACGCAGTATTTT.

The rearrangement joins TRBV10-3 to TRBJ1-2, with unresolved D. This CDR3 spans 13 amino acids. The germline gives CDR1 ENHRY, CDR2 SYGVKD. V dropped 10 bases and J dropped 2 bases, with 14 bases sitting between them. The CDR3 is CATRTVVNYGYTF. The CDR3 region has the DNA TGTGCCACTCGGACTGTAGTCAACTATGGCTACACCTTC.

The chain combines TRBV7-9 with TRBJ2-3; 7 bases match TRBD1. This CDR3 spans 14 amino acids. With 7 bases clipped from V and 0 bases from J, the junction kept 4 bases outside the gene matches. Germline V lookup: CDR1 SEHNR, CDR2 FQNEAQ (reference sequence). CDR3 DNA: TGTGCCAGCATAACAGGGGTGAGCACAGATACGCAGTATTTT. It yields the protein CASITGVSTDTQYF.

The chain is built from TRBV10-3 and TRBJ2-5; 11 nucleotides align to TRBD2. CDR3 length equals 16 residues. The ends lost 5 bases at V and 0 bases at J; junction bases unmatched: 5. Germline values: CDR1 ENHRY, CDR2 SYGVKD. CDR3 sequence: CAISPLAGGNQETQYF. The DNA for the CDR3 is TGTGCCATCAGTCCTCTAGCGGGGGGTAACCAAGAGACCCAGTACTTC.

This chain links TRBV7-6 with TRBJ2-3, with a tentative D call TRBD2 (6 bases). The germline V gene has CDR1 SGHVS and CDR2 FNYEAQ. V lost 4 bases and J 8 bases, leaving 16 bases between the germline ends. CDR3 length: 14 amino acids. The CDR3 bases are TGTGCCAGCAGCTCCCTAGCGACCTTCGGTACGCAGTATTTT. It codes for CASSSLATFGTQYF.

The chain employs TRBV5-6 and TRBJ1-5, with 7 bases fitting TRBD1. Trimming removed 2 bases from V and 7 bases from J; junction bases left unmatched: 3. The CDR3 length is 13 residues. Germline CDR1 and CDR2: SGHDT and YYEEEE. The CDR3 DNA is TGTGCCAGCAGCTTCCAGGGGGGACAGCCCCAGCATTTT. The encoded protein is CASSFQGGQPQHF.

V usage is TRBV7-9 and J usage is TRBJ2-7, with 7 bases matching TRBD1. V trimming: 5 bases; J trimming: 2 bases; junction bases outside the gene matches: 12. CDR3 length: 16 amino acids. The germline CDR1 and CDR2 sequences are SEHNR and FQNEAQ (reference sequence). The CDR3 here is CASSQFRDSYPYEQYF. In DNA, the CDR3 is TGTGCCAGCAGCCAATTCCGGGACAGTTATCCCTACGAGCAGTACTTC.

The V gene is TRBV4-3, the J gene TRBJ2-7; D is unclear. In germline, CDR1 is LGHNA, CDR2 YSLEER. The germline V and J ends were trimmed by 0 bases and 4 bases, with 10 bases remaining between them. The CDR3 has 14 amino acids. The CDR3 DNA sequence: TGCGCCAGCAGCCAAGAACAGAATGATTACGAGCAGTACTTC. Its protein is CASSQEQNDYEQYF.

Notes on this clone: A far larger clone is one base from this, pointing to a likely read error. The genes are TRBV3-1 (or the pseudogene TRBV3-2) and TRBJ2-3, with a tentative D call TRBD2 (6 bases). V was clipped by 0 bases and J by 1 base, with 8 bases between them. The length of the CDR3 is 15 residues. From germline, CDR1 is LGHDT and CDR2 YNNKEL (reference sequence). The CDR3 reads CASSQEWGGTDTQYF. The CDR3, as DNA: TGTGCCAGCAGCCAAGAGTGGGGGGGCACAGATACGCAGTATTTT.

The chain carries TRBV29-1 and TRBJ2-7; a weak D match, TRBD1 (5 bases). The CDR3 loop spans 13 amino acids. The germline V and J ends were trimmed by 6 bases and 0 bases, with 12 bases remaining between them. Germline CDR1 and CDR2: SQVTM and ANQGSEA. The CDR3 protein is CSVLTDLSYEQYF. The CDR3 nucleotides read TGCAGCGTCCTGACAGACCTCTCCTACGAGCAGTACTTC.

V usage is TRBV18 and J usage is TRBJ2-7; possibly TRBD2 for D (6 bases). Germline CDR1 KGHSH, CDR2 LQKENI. V lost 0 bases to trimming and J lost 0 bases, with 15 bases between them. The CDR3 contains 17 residues. The CDR3 region is CASSPPVRGGVSYEQYF. CDR3 coding DNA: TGTGCCAGCTCACCACCAGTACGCGGCGGGGTCTCCTACGAGCAGTACTTC.

The rearrangement links TRBV7-6 to TRBJ1-1; D not certain. The germline V and J ends were trimmed by 4 bases and 0 bases, with 3 bases remaining between them. Germline V gene data show CDR1 as SGHVS and CDR2 as FNYEAQ. The CDR3 spans 12 residues. The CDR3 spells CASSSVNTEAFF. For the CDR3, the DNA is TGTGCCAGCAGCTCCGTGAACACTGAAGCTTTCTTT.

This clone appeared once. The gene calls are TRBV6-5 and TRBJ1-2; D not resolved. Deletions cut 8 bases from V and 4 bases from J, with 14 bases between. The CDR3 totals 13 residues. The germline CDR1 and CDR2 sequences are MNHEY and SVGAGI. The CDR3 bases are TGTGCCAGCCGAGAGAGGACTACCTATGGCTACACCTTC. Its translation: CASRERTTYGYTF.

This rearrangement joins TRBV7-2 to TRBJ1-5, with 7 bases lining up with TRBD1. This CDR3 comprises 15 residues. V gave up 1 base and J gave up 3 bases; unmatched junction bases: 3. Germline values: CDR1 SGHTA, CDR2 FQGNSA. The CDR3 nucleotides read TGTGCCAGCAGCTTAGTAGGACAGGACAATCAGCCCCAGCATTTT. It is translated as CASSLVGQDNQPQHF.

The V gene is TRBV7-9, the J gene TRBJ2-7, with 9 nucleotides matching TRBD1. The V gene's germline CDR1 is SEHNR and CDR2 FQNEAQ (reference sequence). The CDR3 spans 14 residues. V gave up 6 bases and J gave up 1 base; unmatched junction bases: 4. This CDR3 reads CASSLTGGSYEQYF. For the CDR3, the DNA is TGTGCCAGCAGTTTGACAGGGGGGTCCTACGAGCAGTACTTC.

V gene TRBV21-1 combines with J gene TRBJ1-2. TRBV21-1 is designated a pseudogene. The CDR3 has 14 residues. The CDR3 DNA sequence: TGTGCCAGCAGCAAAGGGGTAACCTCTAGTCCCTACACCTTC. It translates to CASSKGVTSSPYTF.

The gene calls are TRBV27 and TRBJ2-1; no clear D gene. V was clipped by 3 bases and J by 0 bases, with 9 bases between them. The CDR3 totals 15 residues. Germline values: CDR1 MNHEY, CDR2 SMNVEV (reference sequence). CDR3 sequence reads: CASSFDRSSYNEQFF. The CDR3 DNA is TGTGCCAGCAGTTTTGATAGGAGCTCCTACAATGAGCAGTTCTTC.

V gene TRBV9 combines with J gene TRBJ1-1; D gene unclear. Trimming removed 4 bases from V and 0 bases from J, with 13 bases in between. The germline gives CDR1 SGDLS, CDR2 YYNGEE. The CDR3 is 15 amino acids. The CDR3 coding sequence is TGTGCCAGCAGCCCCCTCGGAGGGATGAACACTGAAGCTTTCTTT. Translating gives CASSPLGGMNTEAFF.

The V call is TRBV6-2 or TRBV6-3, the J call TRBJ2-7, with 12 bases identical to TRBD1. The CDR3 has 16 amino acids. J gave up 4 bases and V 5 bases, and 9 bases lay outside the gene matches. The germline gives CDR1 MNHEY, CDR2 SVGEGT. The CDR3 DNA follows: TGTGCCAGCAGTCCCAGGGGGACAGGGGGCAGGTACGAGCAGTACTTC. Translating gives CASSPRGTGGRYEQYF.